The clone carrying this TCR beta chain was observed a few times. What it binds is not known. These data are taken from a study of T cells after yellow fever vaccination. Study information: The authors prepared low-cell-number fractions using SMART-Seq v4 Ultra Low Input.

TCRdb reanalysed the 5' RACE reads using MiXCR and keeps one entry per CDR3 protein. The sample records 310,000 or so distinct CDR3 sequences, around 4% being singletons. CDR1 and CDR2 from the germline V gene are MNHNY and SVGAGI (reference sequence). J gave up 3 bases and V 4 bases, and 5 bases lay outside the gene matches. The CDR3 totals 14 residues. Findings and limits, study-wide: A weaker but faster secondary response was observed, peaking on day 5 versus 15. Clones from primary vaccination mostly reappeared after the booster (96% CD4, over 85% CD8).

The sequencing here drew on PBMCs, taken on the day of the yellow fever booster vaccination. V is TRBV6-6 and J is TRBJ2-7; 8 bases align to TRBD1. The clonotype was recovered from a man aged 18-30 years who received the YFV17D yellow fever vaccine. CDR3 residues: CASSLWDRSYEQYV. For the CDR3, the DNA is TGTGCCAGCAGTTTGTGGGACAGGAGCTACGAGCAGTACGTC.